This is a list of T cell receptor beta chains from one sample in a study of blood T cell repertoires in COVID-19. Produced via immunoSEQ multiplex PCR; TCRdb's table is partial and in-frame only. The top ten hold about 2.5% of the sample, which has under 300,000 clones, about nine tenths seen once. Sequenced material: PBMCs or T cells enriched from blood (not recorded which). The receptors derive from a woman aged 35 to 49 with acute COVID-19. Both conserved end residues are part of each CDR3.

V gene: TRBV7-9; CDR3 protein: CASSPKGSTNEKLFF
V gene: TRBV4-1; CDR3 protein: CASSQVGQRDGYTF
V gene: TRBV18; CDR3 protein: CASSLQSGLTEGYTF
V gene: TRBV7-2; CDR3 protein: CASSPAGTEMNTEAFF
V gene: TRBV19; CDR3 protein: CASSIDPPGRGRNGYTF
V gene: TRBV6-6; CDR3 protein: CASGAGGPYEQYF
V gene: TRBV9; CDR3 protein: CASSPRQGASPDTQYF
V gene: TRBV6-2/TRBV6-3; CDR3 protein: CASSYSDVRRESAQHF
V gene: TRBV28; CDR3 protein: CASSNSGTGKGYTF
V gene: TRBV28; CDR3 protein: CASSKAVAANTEAFF
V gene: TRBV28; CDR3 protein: CASRPPQGAWDEKLFF
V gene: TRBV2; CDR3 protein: CASSENRSYGYTF
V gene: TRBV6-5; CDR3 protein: CASSYSGRGFYEQYF
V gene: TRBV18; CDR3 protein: CASSLDRVGSYTF
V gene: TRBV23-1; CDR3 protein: CASESWGGSVFCEQYF
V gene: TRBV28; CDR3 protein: CASRGQLSGGFYEQYF
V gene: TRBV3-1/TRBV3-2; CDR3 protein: CASSQADRVGNTIYF
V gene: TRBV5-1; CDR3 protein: CASSFGDRAYEQYF
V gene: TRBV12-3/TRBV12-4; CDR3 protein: CASSLSRGEQYF
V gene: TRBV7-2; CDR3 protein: CASRRTGVPDTQYF
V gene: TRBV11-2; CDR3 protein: CASSLGRYPQETQYF
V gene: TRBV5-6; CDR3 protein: CASLSGNTIYF
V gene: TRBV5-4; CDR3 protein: CASSWAGGPFKKYF
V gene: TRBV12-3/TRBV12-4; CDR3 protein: CASSFDRQEQFF
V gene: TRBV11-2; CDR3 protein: CASSLNRDQPQHF
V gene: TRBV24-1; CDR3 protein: CATSDSTARYGYTF
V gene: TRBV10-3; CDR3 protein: CAISESRRWSYNEQFF
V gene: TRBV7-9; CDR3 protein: CASSRTGQETQYF
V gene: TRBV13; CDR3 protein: CASSPMRGYEQYF
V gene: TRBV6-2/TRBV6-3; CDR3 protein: CASSYPRTSGTTIWDDTQYF
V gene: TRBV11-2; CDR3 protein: CASSLRIPGQGNNEQFF
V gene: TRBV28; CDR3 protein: CASSLQGGYGYTF
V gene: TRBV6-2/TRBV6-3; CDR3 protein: CASSRDRETYGYTF
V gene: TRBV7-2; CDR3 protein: CASSLDGSYEQYF
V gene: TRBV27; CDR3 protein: CASRNSRGRNEAFF
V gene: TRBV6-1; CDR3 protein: CASSEGSSGNTIYF
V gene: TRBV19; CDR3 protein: CASSSPGTGLSYGYTF
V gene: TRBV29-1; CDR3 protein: CSVKRQWGNTEAFF
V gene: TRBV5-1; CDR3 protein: CASSFNGGALVEQFF
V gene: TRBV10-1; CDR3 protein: CASQDRDSLQPQHF
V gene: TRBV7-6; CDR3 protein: CASSSSGAGDEQYF
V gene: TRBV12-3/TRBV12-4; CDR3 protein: CASSLVGGRAFF
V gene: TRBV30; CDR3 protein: CAWSTGVIQPQHF
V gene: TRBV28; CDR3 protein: CASSLAAGREQYF
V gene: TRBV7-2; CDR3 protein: CASSFTMGLAGIKEQFF
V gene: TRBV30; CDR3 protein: CAWSASPDTQYF
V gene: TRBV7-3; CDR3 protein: CASSSSGITDTQYF
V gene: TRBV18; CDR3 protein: CASSPQGSGNTIYF
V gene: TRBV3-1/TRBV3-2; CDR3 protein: CASSHRTGSSPLHF
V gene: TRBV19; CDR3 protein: CASTEYPGVAGAIDTQYF
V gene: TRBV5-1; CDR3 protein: CASSLVAGGPTGELFF
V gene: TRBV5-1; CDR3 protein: CASSLGAGGGETQYF
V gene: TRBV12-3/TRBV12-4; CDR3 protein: CASSRQGYNEQFF
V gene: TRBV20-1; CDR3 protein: CSASAPQGGSNQPQHF
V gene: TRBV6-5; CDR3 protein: CASSNRGSFYEQYF
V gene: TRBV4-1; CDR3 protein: CASSRSTSGPYEQYF
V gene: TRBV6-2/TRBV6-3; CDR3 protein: CASSPGLVGQETQYF
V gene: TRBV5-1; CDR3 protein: CASSFGQDNSPLHF
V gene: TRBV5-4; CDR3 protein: CASSSGGGVMNTEAFF
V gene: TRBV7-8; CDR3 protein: CASSLATLATNEQFF